The 16 T cell receptor beta chains in this list originate from one sample, sequenced in a study of shared clonotypes between healthy human individuals. The method was immunoSEQ multiplex PCR; TCRdb's version includes in-frame clones alone and lacks a portion of them. The sample shows 490,000 or so clones, about 82% of them seen only once. Sequencing used PBMCs. Every receptor here comes from a woman in her forties in good health. Some clones in this sample may be carry-over from other donors' samples.

This clone showed up just a few times. CDR3 protein: CASVRTGNTIYF. For the CDR3, the DNA is TGTGCCAGCGTTCGTACTGGAAACACCATATATTTT. J is TRBJ1-3 and V is TRBV28; D not certain. The CDR3 loop spans 12 amino acids. Per germline, CDR1 MDHEN and CDR2 SYDVKM. Trimming shortened V by 8 bases and J by 2 bases, and 7 bases separated the two germline ends.

The J gene is TRBJ2-7, the V gene TRBV18; 7 bases match TRBD2. Germline lookup yields CDR1 KGHSH and CDR2 LQKENI. The trim removed 6 bases at V and 3 bases at J, leaving 17 bases unmatched. CDR3 length equals 17 residues. The CDR3 DNA is TGTGCCAGCTCTTCGGGGACTAACCCGTCCCCTCTCTACGAGCAGTACTTC. Protein product: CASSSGTNPSPLYEQYF.

Here the CDR3 reads CASSLTQIANYGYTF. The DNA of the CDR3 is TGTGCCAGCAGCCTCACCCAGATAGCTAACTATGGCTACACCTTC. This chain links TRBV2 with TRBJ1-2; D remains ambiguous. Germline V gene sequence: CDR1 SNHLY, CDR2 FYNNEI. V lost 6 bases and J 0 bases, leaving 14 bases between the germline ends. The CDR3 covers 15 residues.

The chain couples TRBV19 to TRBJ1-2, with D uncertain. Trimming shortened V by 1 base and J by 4 bases, and 13 bases separated the two germline ends. The length of the CDR3 is 15 residues. The germline V gene encodes CDR1 LNHDA and CDR2 SQIVND (reference sequence). This CDR3 reads CASSIGSAGAYGYTF. The CDR3 nucleotides read TGTGCCAGTAGTATAGGATCGGCAGGAGCCTATGGCTACACCTTC.

The chain couples TRBV9 to TRBJ2-7; tentatively, D is TRBD1 (7 bases). The CDR3 has 15 residues. The germline V gene has CDR1 SGDLS and CDR2 YYNGEE. Trimming cost V 2 bases and J 3 bases, with 15 bases left between them. CDR3 nucleotide sequence: TGTGCCAGCAGCGTGGGGGGACAGCTTCTCTACGAGCAGTACTTC. This encodes CASSVGGQLLYEQYF.

V and J are TRBV7-3 and TRBJ2-2, with D tentatively TRBD1 or TRBD2 (5 bases each). The CDR3 covers 16 residues. Trimming took off 5 bases at V and 0 bases at J, with 13 bases between the two ends. Looked up from germline, CDR1 is SGHTA and CDR2 is FQGTGA. CDR3 in amino acids: CASSIRGGANTGELFF. In DNA form, the CDR3 reads TGTGCCAGCAGCATTCGGGGCGGCGCGAACACCGGGGAGCTGTTTTTT.

The DNA for the CDR3 is TGTGCCAGCAGCCAAGATCTATTCTCTGGAAACACCATATATTTT. It translates to CASSQDLFSGNTIYF. The chain is built from TRBV4-2 and TRBJ1-3; D uncertain. V shed 0 bases and J shed 0 bases, with 6 bases lying between them. Germline lookup yields CDR1 LGHNA and CDR2 YNFKEQ. This CDR3 contains 15 residues.

This chain connects TRBV5-1 to TRBJ2-7; 7 bases are shared with TRBD1. In germline, CDR1 is SGHRS, CDR2 YFSETQ. There are 15 residues in the CDR3. The V and J ends lost 4 bases and 2 bases, in that order; junction bases with no gene match: 9. CDR3 amino acids: CASSPYRDRPYEQYF. In DNA form, the CDR3 reads TGCGCCAGCAGCCCATACCGGGACAGACCCTACGAGCAGTACTTC.

The chain combines TRBV9 with TRBJ2-1; possibly TRBD2 for D (5 bases). The CDR3 sequence is 17 residues long. Germline CDR1 SGDLS, CDR2 YYNGEE. Between the trimmed V and J ends, which lost 0 bases and 7 bases, there was a span of 20 bases. In DNA, the CDR3 is TGTGCCAGCAGCGTAGGCGGAGGTTACACCCGTCGGAATGAGCAGTTCTTC. As protein: CASSVGGGYTRRNEQFF. The variable domain in full, completed from reference TRBV9 and TRBJ2-1, reads DSGVTQTPKHLITATGQRVTLRCSPRSGDLSVYWYQQSLDQGLQFLIQYYNGEERAKGNILERFSAQQFPDLHSELNLSSLELGDSALYFCASSVGGGYTRRNEQFFGPGTRLTVL.

As concerns this clone: This clone may be a read error of a much larger clone one base away. The chain joins TRBV30 to TRBJ1-1; 10 positions match TRBD1. This CDR3 comprises 13 residues. The germline gives CDR1 GTSNPN, CDR2 SVGIG (reference sequence). V was clipped by 8 bases and J by 2 bases; unmatched bases: 5. DNA of the CDR3: TGTGCCCGGGACAGGGGACCTAACACTGAAGCTTTCTTT. Its protein is CARDRGPNTEAFF.

The V call is TRBV2, the J call TRBJ1-5; TRBD1 might be the D (5 bases). Germline V gene data show CDR1 as SNHLY and CDR2 as FYNNEI. This CDR3 is 13 amino acids long. Trimming left V 6 bases short and J 4 bases short, with 10 bases between. DNA of the CDR3: TGTGCCAGCAGAAACAGGTTAAATCAGCCCCAGCATTTT. Residues: CASRNRLNQPQHF. Supplemented by reference TRBV2 and TRBJ1-5, the full variable domain reads EPEVTQTPSHQVTQMGQEVILRCVPISNHLYFYWYRQILGQKVEFLVSFYNNEISEKSEIFDDQFSVERPDGSNFTLKIRSTKLEDSAMYFCASRNRLNQPQHFGDGTRLSIL.

A remark on this clone: Within the sample, other DNA sequences also encode this same CDR3. The chain recombines TRBV15 with TRBJ1-3; D remains ambiguous. The CDR3 has 16 residues. Trimming left V 0 bases short and J 0 bases short, with 9 bases between. Germline V lookup: CDR1 LNHNV, CDR2 YYDKDF (reference sequence). CDR3 nucleotide sequence: TGTGCCACCAGCAGAGATCGGGGAGCCTCTGGAAACACCATATATTTT. This translates into CATSRDRGASGNTIYF.

Many counts were recorded for this clone. This sequence joins TRBV2 and TRBJ2-3; weak D call: TRBD1 (5 bases). CDR1 SNHLY and CDR2 FYNNEI come from the germline V gene. V dropped 2 bases and J dropped 5 bases, with 17 bases sitting between them. This CDR3 is built from 16 residues. Here the CDR3 DNA reads TGTGCCAGCAGTGAAAGGGCTTCCCAGCAGGGAGATACGCAGTATTTT. The encoded protein is CASSERASQQGDTQYF.

A word on this clone: This may come from a read error, since a much larger clone is one base off. The genes are TRBV27 and TRBJ2-3; 9 bases align to TRBD2. The CDR3 contains 15 residues. CDR1 is MNHEY and CDR2 is SMNVEV in the germline V gene (reference sequence). J lost 4 bases, V lost 6 bases, and 8 bases had no gene match. The CDR3 DNA reads TGTGCCAGCAGCCCGGAGCGGGAGGCGGCAGATACGCAGTATTTT. Its protein product is CASSPEREAADTQYF.

The CDR3 region is CASSSPVARSYEQYF. The CDR3 nucleotides are TGTGCCAGCAGCTCACCCGTAGCGCGGTCCTACGAGCAGTACTTC. This chain links TRBV7-9 with TRBJ2-7; D is possibly TRBD2 (5 bases). Trimming pared 4 bases from V and 1 base from J, leaving 14 bases between. The CDR3 has 15 amino acids. Germline CDR1 SEHNR, CDR2 FQNEAQ (reference sequence).

Many counts were recorded for this clone. The chain recombines TRBV28 with TRBJ1-5; D perhaps matches TRBD1 (5 bases). Germline CDR1 reads MDHEN; CDR2 reads SYDVKM. Between the trimmed V and J ends, which lost 6 bases and 7 bases, there was a span of 16 bases. The CDR3 has 14 amino acids. CDR3 nucleotide sequence: TGTGCCAGCAGCAAGGACGGGTCAGGGCAGCCCCAGCATTTT. Its translation: CASSKDGSGQPQHF.